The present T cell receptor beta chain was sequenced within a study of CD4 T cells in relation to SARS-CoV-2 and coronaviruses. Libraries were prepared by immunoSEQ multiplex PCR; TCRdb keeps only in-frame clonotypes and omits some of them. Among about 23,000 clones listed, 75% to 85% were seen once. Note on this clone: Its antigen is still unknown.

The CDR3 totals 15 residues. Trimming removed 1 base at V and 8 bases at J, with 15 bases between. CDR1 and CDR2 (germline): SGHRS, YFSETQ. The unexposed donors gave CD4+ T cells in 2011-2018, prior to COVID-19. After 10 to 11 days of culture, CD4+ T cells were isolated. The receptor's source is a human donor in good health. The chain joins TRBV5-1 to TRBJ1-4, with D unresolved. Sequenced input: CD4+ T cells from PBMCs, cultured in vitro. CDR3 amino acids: CASSLSGELTEKLFF. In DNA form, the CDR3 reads TGCGCCAGCAGCTTGAGCGGGGAGCTTACAGAAAAACTGTTTTTT.